This T cell receptor beta chain is drawn from a study of shared clonotypes between healthy human individuals. Germline trimming cut 4 bases from V and 4 bases from J; bases unmatched to any gene: 7. Germline V gene lookup returns CDR1 MNHEY and CDR2 SMNVEV (reference sequence). The CDR3 is 15 residues long. Naive CD8 cells lacked CD45RO and underwent positive selection for CCR7, leaving out terminally differentiated effector memory CD45RA+ cells. Libraries were prepared by immunoSEQ multiplex PCR; TCRdb keeps only in-frame clonotypes and omits some of them. The table shows 1.5 million to 2.5 million clones, with roughly 94% occurring only once.

This chain joins TRBV27 and TRBJ2-7; 10 nucleotides line up with TRBD1. Material for sequencing was naive CD8+ T cells sorted from blood. This sequence originates from a man between 18 and 29 years old in good health. The CDR3 reads CASSSLGQGRYEQYF. The CDR3 DNA reads TGTGCCAGCAGTTCCCTGGGACAGGGGAGGTACGAGCAGTACTTC.